The clone carrying this T cell receptor beta chain was counted once. Its antigen is unidentified. This sample is drawn from a study of cytomegalovirus exposure and HLA in healthy donors. In nominal health when sampled, donors likely had unrecorded immune exposures nonetheless. Study-level findings and limits: A missense DCLRE1C variant was associated with V- and J-gene trimming of TCR beta chains in a later analysis, and an independent cohort replicated the association. HLA allele associations emerged for around 15,000 TCR beta sequences in a later analysis, at 0.05 false discovery rate. CMV antigen specificity was confirmed in vitro for a few CMV-associated chains.

PCR employed 60 Vbeta and 13 Jbeta primers. Produced via immunoSEQ multiplex PCR; TCRdb's table is partial and in-frame only. The repertoire holds 180,000 or so clones, with about 81% as singletons. Germline V gene data show CDR1 as KGHSH and CDR2 as LQKENI. The V and J ends lost 3 bases and 2 bases, in that order; junction bases with no gene match: 4. The CDR3 is made up of 15 amino acids. The sequenced sample consisted of PBMCs. This rearrangement joins TRBV18 to TRBJ2-1; 7 bases agree with TRBD1. The clonotype comes from a woman between 45 and 60 years old in good health and CMV-seropositive. The CDR3 protein is CASSPPGTAYNEQFF. The CDR3 region has the DNA TGTGCCAGCTCACCCCCCGGGACAGCCTACAATGAGCAGTTCTTC. Using reference TRBV18 and TRBJ2-1 for the parts outside the CDR3, the full variable domain is NAGVMQNPRHLVRRRGQEARLRCSPMKGHSHVYWYRQLPEEGLKFMVYLQKENIIDESGMPKERFSAEFPKEGPSILRIQQVVRGDSAAYFCASSPPGTAYNEQFFGPGTRLTVL.